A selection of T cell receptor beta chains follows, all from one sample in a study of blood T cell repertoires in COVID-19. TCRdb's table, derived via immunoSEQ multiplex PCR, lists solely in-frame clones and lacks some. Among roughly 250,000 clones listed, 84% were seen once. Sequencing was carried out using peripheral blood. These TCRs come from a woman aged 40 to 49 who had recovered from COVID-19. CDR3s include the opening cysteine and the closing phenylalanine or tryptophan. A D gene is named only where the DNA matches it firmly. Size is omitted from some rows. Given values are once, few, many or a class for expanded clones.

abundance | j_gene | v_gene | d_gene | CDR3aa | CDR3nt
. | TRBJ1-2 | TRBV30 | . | CAWARGPPPLGYTF | TGTGCCTGGGCCCGAGGGCCTCCCCCTCTCGGCTACACCTTC
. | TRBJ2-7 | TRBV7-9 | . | CASSLNRDEQYF | TGTGCCAGCAGCTTAAACAGGGACGAGCAGTACTTC
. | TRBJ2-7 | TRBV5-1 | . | CASSPLASGDAYEQYF | TGCGCCAGCAGCCCACTCGCGTCGGGGGATGCCTACGAGCAGTACTTC
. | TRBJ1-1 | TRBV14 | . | CASSHRYTRGGGGTEAFF | TGTGCCAGCAGCCACCGATATACCCGGGGAGGGGGTGGCACTGAAGCTTTCTTT
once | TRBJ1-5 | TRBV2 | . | CASSEVAVNQPQHF | TGTGCCAGCAGTGAGGTGGCAGTTAATCAGCCCCAGCATTTT
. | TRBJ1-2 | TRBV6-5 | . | CASSRTVNYGYTF | TGTGCCAGCAGCCGGACAGTAAACTATGGCTACACCTTC
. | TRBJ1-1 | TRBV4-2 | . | CASSQDLTGLNTEAFF | TGTGCCAGCAGCCAAGATCTTACGGGACTTAACACTGAAGCTTTCTTT
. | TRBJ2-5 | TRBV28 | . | CASSSPGWIQYF | TGTGCCAGCAGCTCCCCAGGGTGGATCCAGTACTTC
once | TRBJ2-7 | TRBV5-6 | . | CASSGTGTYEQYF | TGTGCCAGCAGCGGAACGGGGACCTACGAGCAGTACTTC
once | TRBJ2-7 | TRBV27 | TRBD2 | CASSYGTSTYEQYF | TGTGCCAGCAGTTACGGGACTAGCACCTACGAGCAGTACTTC
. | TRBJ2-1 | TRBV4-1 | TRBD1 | CASSQTTAYSGGAYNEQFF | TGCGCCAGCAGCCAAACGACGGCCTACTCAGGGGGCGCGTACAATGAGCAGTTCTTC
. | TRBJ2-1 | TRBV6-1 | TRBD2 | CASSELAGGRSYNEQFF | TGTGCCAGCAGTGAACTAGCGGGGGGTCGGTCCTACAATGAGCAGTTCTTC
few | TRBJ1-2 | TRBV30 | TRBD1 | CAWSRTGSNGYTF | TGTGCCTGGAGTCGGACAGGCTCGAATGGCTACACCTTC
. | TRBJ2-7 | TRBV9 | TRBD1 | CASSERGQGPYEQYF | TGTGCCAGCAGCGAGAGGGGACAGGGGCCTTACGAGCAGTACTTC
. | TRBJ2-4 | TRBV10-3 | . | CAISGSDIGNIQYF | TGTGCCATCAGTGGCTCGGACATAGGAAACATTCAGTACTTC
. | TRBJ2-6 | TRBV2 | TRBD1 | CASSEDRGSGANVLTF | TGTGCCAGCAGTGAGGACAGGGGATCTGGGGCCAACGTCCTGACTTTC